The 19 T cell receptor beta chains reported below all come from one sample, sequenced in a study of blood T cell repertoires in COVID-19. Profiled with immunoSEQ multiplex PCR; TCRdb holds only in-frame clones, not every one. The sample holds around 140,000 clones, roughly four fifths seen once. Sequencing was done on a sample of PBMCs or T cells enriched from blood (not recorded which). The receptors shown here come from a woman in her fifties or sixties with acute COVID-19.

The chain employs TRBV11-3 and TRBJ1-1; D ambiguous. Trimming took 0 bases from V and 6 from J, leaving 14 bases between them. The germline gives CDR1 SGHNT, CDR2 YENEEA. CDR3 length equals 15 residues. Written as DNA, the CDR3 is TGTGCCAGCAGCTTAGAGGAGGGCCGCGGCCCTGAAGCTTTCTTT. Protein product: CASSLEEGRGPEAFF. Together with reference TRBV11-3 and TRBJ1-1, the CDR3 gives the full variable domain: EAGVVQSPRYKIIEKKQPVAFWCNPISGHNTLYWYLQNLGQGPELLIRYENEEAVDDSQLPKDRFSAERLKGVDSTLKIQPAELGDSAVYLCASSLEEGRGPEAFFGQGTRLTVV.

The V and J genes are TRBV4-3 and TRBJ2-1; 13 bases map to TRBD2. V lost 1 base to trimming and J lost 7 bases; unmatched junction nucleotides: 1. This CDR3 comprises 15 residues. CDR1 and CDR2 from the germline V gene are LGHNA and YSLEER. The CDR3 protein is CASSQGLAGGNEQFF. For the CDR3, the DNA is TGCGCCAGCAGCCAAGGACTAGCGGGAGGTAATGAGCAGTTCTTC.

The CDR3 spells CASGRVFYEQYF. The CDR3 DNA is TGTGCCAGCGGCAGGGTTTTCTACGAGCAGTACTTC. J is TRBJ2-7 and V is TRBV6-5; a weak D match, TRBD1 (5 bases). The germline V gene has CDR1 MNHEY and CDR2 SVGAGI. The length of the CDR3 is 12 residues. The V end was cut by 8 bases, the J end by 3 bases, with 11 bases between.

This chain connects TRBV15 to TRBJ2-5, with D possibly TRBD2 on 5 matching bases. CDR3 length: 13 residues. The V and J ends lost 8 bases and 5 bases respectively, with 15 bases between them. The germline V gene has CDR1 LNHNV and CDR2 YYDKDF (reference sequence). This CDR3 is CATAAEAGETQYF. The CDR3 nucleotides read TGTGCCACCGCCGCGGAGGCGGGCGAGACCCAGTACTTC.

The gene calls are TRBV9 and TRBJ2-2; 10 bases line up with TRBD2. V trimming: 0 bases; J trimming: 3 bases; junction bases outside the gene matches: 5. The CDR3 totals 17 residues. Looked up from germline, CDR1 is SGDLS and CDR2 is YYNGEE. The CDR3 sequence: CASSVARLAGDTGELFF. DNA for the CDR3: TGTGCCAGCAGCGTAGCTAGACTAGCGGGTGACACCGGGGAGCTGTTTTTT.

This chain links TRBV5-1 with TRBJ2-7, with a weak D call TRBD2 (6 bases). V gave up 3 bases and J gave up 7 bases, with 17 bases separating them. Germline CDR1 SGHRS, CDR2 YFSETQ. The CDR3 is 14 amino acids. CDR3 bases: TGCGCCAGCAGCTCCCTTCGGGAGCGGAAAGAGCAGTACTTC. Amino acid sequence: CASSSLRERKEQYF.

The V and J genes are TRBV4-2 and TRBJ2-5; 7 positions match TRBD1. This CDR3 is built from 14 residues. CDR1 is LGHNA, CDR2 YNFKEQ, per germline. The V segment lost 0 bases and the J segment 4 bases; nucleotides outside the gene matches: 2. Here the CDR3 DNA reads TGTGCCAGCAGCCAAGAAACAGGGGCAGAGACCCAGTACTTC. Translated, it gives CASSQETGAETQYF.

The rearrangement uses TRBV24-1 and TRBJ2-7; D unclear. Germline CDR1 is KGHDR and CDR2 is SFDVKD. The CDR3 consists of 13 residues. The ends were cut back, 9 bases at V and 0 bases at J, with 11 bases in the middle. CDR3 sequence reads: CATHPRISYEQYF. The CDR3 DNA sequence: TGTGCCACCCATCCGCGGATCTCCTACGAGCAGTACTTC.

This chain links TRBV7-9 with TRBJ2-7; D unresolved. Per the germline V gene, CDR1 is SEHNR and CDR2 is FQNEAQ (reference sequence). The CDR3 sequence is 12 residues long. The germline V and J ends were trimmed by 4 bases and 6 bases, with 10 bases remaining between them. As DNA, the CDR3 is TGTGCCAGCAGCTCGTCCCTGAGCGAGCAGTACTTC. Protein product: CASSSSLSEQYF. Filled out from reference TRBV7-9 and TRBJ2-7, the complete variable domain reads DTGVSQNPRHKITKRGQNVTFRCDPISEHNRLYWYRQTLGQGPEFLTYFQNEAQLEKSRLLSDRFSAERPKGSFSTLEIQRTEQGDSAMYLCASSSSLSEQYFGPGTRLTVT.

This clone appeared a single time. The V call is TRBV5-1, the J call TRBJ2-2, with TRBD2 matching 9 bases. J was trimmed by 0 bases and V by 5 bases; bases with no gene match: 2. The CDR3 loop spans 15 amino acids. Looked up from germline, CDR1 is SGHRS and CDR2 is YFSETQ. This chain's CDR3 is CASRVAGANTGELFF. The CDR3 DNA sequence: TGCGCCAGCAGAGTAGCGGGAGCGAACACCGGGGAGCTGTTTTTT.

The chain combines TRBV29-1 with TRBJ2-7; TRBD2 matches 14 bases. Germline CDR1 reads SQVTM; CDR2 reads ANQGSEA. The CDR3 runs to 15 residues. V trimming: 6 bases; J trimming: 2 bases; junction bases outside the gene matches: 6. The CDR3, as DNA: TGCAGCGTCACCGGGACTAGCGGGAGAACCTACGAGCAGTACTTC. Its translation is CSVTGTSGRTYEQYF.

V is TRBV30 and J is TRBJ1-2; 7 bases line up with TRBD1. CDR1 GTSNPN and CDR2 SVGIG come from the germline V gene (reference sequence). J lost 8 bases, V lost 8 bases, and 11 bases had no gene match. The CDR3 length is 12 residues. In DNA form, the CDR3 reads TGTGCCGGAGCACAGGGGAGCTTCGGCTACACCTTC. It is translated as CAGAQGSFGYTF.

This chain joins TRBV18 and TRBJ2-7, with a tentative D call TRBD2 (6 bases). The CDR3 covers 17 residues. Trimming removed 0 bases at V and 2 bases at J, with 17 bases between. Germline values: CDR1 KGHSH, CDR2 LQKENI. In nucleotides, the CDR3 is TGTGCCAGCTCACCACCATCAAGAGCGGGTTGGGCCTACGAGCAGTACTTC. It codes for CASSPPSRAGWAYEQYF.

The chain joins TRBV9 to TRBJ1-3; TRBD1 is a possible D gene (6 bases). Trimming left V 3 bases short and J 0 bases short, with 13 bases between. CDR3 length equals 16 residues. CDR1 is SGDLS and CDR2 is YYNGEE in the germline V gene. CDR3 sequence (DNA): TGTGCCAGCAGCGCAAACCTACAGGGCTCTGGAAACACCATATATTTT. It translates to CASSANLQGSGNTIYF.

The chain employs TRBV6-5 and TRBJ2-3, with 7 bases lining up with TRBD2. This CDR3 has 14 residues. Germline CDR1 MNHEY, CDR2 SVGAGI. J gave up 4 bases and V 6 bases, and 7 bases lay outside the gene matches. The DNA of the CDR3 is TGTGCCAGCAGGAGGCGGGAGTGGGCAGATACGCAGTATTTT. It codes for CASRRREWADTQYF.

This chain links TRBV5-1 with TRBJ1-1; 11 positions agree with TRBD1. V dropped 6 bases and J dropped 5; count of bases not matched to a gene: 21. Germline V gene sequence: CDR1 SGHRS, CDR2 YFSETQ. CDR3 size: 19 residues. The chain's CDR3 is CASTPGRRTGGSRRTEAFF. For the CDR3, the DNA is TGCGCCAGCACCCCCGGGCGGCGGACAGGGGGCTCTCGGCGGACTGAAGCTTTCTTT.

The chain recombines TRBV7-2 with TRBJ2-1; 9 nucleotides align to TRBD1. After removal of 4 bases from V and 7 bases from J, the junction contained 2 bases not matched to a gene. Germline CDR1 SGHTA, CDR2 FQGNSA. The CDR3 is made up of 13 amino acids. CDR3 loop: CASSSGTGNEQFF. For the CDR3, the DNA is TGTGCCAGCAGCTCCGGGACAGGGAATGAGCAGTTCTTC.

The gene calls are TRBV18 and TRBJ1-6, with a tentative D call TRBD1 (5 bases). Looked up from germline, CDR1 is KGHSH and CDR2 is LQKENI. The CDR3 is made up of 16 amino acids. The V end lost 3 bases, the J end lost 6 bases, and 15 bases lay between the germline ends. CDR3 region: CASSPTQGGGNSPLHF. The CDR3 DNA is TGTGCCAGCTCACCGACCCAGGGCGGGGGTAATTCACCCCTCCACTTT. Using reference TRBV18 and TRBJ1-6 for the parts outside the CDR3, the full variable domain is NAGVMQNPRHLVRRRGQEARLRCSPMKGHSHVYWYRQLPEEGLKFMVYLQKENIIDESGMPKERFSAEFPKEGPSILRIQQVVRGDSAAYFCASSPTQGGGNSPLHFGNGTRLTVT.

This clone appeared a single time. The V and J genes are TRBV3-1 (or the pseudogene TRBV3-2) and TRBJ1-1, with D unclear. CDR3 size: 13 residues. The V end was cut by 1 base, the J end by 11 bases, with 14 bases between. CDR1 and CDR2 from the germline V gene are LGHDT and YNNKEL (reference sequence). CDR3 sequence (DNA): TGTGCCAGCAGCCAAGTAGGTGGGCCGGCGGCTTTCTTT. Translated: CASSQVGGPAAFF.